Below, 9 T cell receptor beta chains from the same sample are listed, as sequenced in a study of blood T cell repertoires in COVID-19. Sequenced by immunoSEQ multiplex PCR; TCRdb stores in-frame clones only, minus some. The data contain around 140,000 clones, around 86% of them singletons. The sample was peripheral blood. These receptors originate from a human donor in a cohort sampled during active COVID-19.

V gene TRBV19 combines with J gene TRBJ2-3; 9 nucleotides line up with TRBD2. V shed 5 bases and J 3 bases; nucleotides not matched to a gene: 6. Germline V gene data show CDR1 as LNHDA and CDR2 as SQIVND (reference sequence). This CDR3 spans 15 amino acids. This chain's CDR3 is CASSPPGLATDTQYF. DNA of the CDR3: TGTGCCAGTAGTCCTCCGGGACTAGCAACAGATACGCAGTATTTT.

The DNA of the CDR3 is TGCGCCAGCAACATAGGAGACCCGAGCTCCTACGAGCAGTACTTC. Its protein is CASNIGDPSSYEQYF. The chain employs TRBV5-1 and TRBJ2-7; D call uncertain. Per the germline V gene, CDR1 is SGHRS and CDR2 is YFSETQ. Trimming removed 6 bases at V and 0 bases at J, with 16 bases between. The CDR3 runs 15 residues.

The table lists this clone with a count of one. The CDR3 nucleotides read TGTGCCAGCAGCTACGGGGGGAAGGGGGAAAAACTGTTTTTT. This codes for CASSYGGKGEKLFF. The J gene is TRBJ1-4, the V gene TRBV6-5, with a weak D call TRBD1 (5 bases). The V and J ends lost 6 bases and 8 bases respectively, with 16 bases between them. In germline, CDR1 is MNHEY, CDR2 SVGAGI. CDR3 length: 14 residues.

The gene calls are TRBV11-3 and TRBJ1-1; D is undetermined. This CDR3 has 13 residues. CDR1 is SGHNT, CDR2 YENEEA, per germline. V gave up 3 bases and J gave up 3 bases, with 8 bases separating them. CDR3 protein: CASSFRFDTEAFF. CDR3 bases: TGTGCCAGCAGCTTTCGTTTCGACACTGAAGCTTTCTTT.

The V and J genes are TRBV19 and TRBJ1-1, with no clear D. V was clipped by 2 bases and J by 0 bases, with 10 bases between them. From germline, CDR1 is LNHDA and CDR2 SQIVND (reference sequence). This CDR3 is built from 15 residues. This CDR3 reads CASSINAVVNTEAFF. CDR3 DNA: TGTGCCAGTAGTATAAATGCAGTGGTGAACACTGAAGCTTTCTTT.

J is TRBJ1-1 and V is TRBV7-2; TRBD1 aligns across 7 bases. The V gene end was trimmed by 1 base and the J gene end by 0 bases; junction bases not matched to a gene: 8. The CDR3 has 17 amino acids. Per germline, CDR1 SGHTA and CDR2 FQGNSA. CDR3 bases: TGTGCCAGCAGCTTAGGAGGGGGCCGGTCGATGAACACTGAAGCTTTCTTT. Translating it yields CASSLGGGRSMNTEAFF.

The rearrangement uses TRBV4-2 and TRBJ2-1; 8 bases map to TRBD2. V was clipped by 3 bases and J by 5 bases; unmatched bases: 6. This CDR3 has 15 amino acids. Germline-derived CDR1 and CDR2 are LGHNA and YNFKEQ. The DNA of the CDR3 is TGTGCCAGCAGCCAGGCGGGGGGAAGGGACAATGAGCAGTTCTTC. Translating it yields CASSQAGGRDNEQFF.

The chain has TRBV11-2 and TRBJ1-1; D gene ambiguous. The CDR3 loop spans 14 amino acids. Trimming left V 6 bases short and J 0 bases short, with 11 bases between. Germline CDR1 reads SGHAT; CDR2 reads FQNNGV. The CDR3 DNA is TGTGCCAGCAGTCCCTCAGCGTTGAACACTGAAGCTTTCTTT. This codes for CASSPSALNTEAFF.

The chain joins TRBV18 to TRBJ2-1, with TRBD2 matching over 9 bases. This CDR3 region has 16 residues. Germline CDR1 is KGHSH and CDR2 is LQKENI. V shed 5 bases, J shed 3 bases, and the junction held 8 bases outside the gene matches. CDR3 coding DNA: TGTGCCAGCTCATCACAGACTAGCGGCAGCTACAATGAGCAGTTCTTC. Protein: CASSSQTSGSYNEQFF. The whole variable domain, filled in from reference TRBV18 and TRBJ2-1, reads NAGVMQNPRHLVRRRGQEARLRCSPMKGHSHVYWYRQLPEEGLKFMVYLQKENIIDESGMPKERFSAEFPKEGPSILRIQQVVRGDSAAYFCASSSQTSGSYNEQFFGPGTRLTVL.